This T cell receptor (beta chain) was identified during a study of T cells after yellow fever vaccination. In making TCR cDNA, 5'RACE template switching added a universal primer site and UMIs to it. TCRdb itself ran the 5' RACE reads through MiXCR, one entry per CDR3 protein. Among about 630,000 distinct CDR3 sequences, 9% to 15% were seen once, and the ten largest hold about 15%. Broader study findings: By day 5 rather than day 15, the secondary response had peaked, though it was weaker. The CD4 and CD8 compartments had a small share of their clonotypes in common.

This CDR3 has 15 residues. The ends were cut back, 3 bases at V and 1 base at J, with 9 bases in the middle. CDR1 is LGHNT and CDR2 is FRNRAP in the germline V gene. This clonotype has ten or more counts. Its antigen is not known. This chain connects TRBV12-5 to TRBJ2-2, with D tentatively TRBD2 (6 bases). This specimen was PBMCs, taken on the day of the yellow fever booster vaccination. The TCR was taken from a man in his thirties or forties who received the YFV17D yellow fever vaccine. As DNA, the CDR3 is TGTGCTAGTGGTTTCGGCGGGGTGAACACCGGGGAGCTGTTTTTT. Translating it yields CASGFGGVNTGELFF.